A single sample is the source of the 10 T cell receptor beta chains below, sequenced in a study of cytomegalovirus exposure and HLA in healthy donors. 60 Vbeta and 13 Jbeta primers were used in PCR. TCRdb's copy holds only in-frame clones and misses some; the assay was immunoSEQ multiplex PCR. The data show under 150,000 clones, 80% seen once. The sample comprised PBMCs. The receptors come from a woman in her thirties or forties in good health and CMV-seronegative.

V is TRBV6-1 and J is TRBJ1-5; unclear D gene. V lost 2 bases, J lost 5 bases, and 13 bases lay in between. The CDR3 loop spans 15 amino acids. From germline, CDR1 is MNHNS and CDR2 SASEGT. As DNA, the CDR3 is TGTGCCAGCAGTGAATTAGGAGAGGGTCATCAGCCCCAGCATTTT. Protein sequence: CASSELGEGHQPQHF.

This sequence joins TRBV15 and TRBJ2-5; 11 bases agree with TRBD2. Germline V gene data show CDR1 as LNHNV and CDR2 as YYDKDF (reference sequence). The CDR3 sequence is 16 residues long. V was clipped by 3 bases and J by 5 bases; unmatched bases: 8. The CDR3 protein is CATSRKGLAEGETQYF. CDR3 DNA: TGTGCCACCAGCAGGAAGGGACTAGCGGAGGGGGAGACCCAGTACTTC.

The V gene is TRBV4-3, the J gene TRBJ2-3; 13 bases fit TRBD2. After removal of 6 bases from V and 3 bases from J, the junction contained 15 bases not matched to a gene. The CDR3 runs to 19 residues. CDR1 is LGHNA and CDR2 is YSLEER in the germline V gene. In DNA, the CDR3 is TGCGCCAGCAGTCCTCTGGGGACTAGCGGGGCTGACCCAACAGATACGCAGTATTTT. Amino acid sequence: CASSPLGTSGADPTDTQYF.

This clone was observed a handful of times. The chain couples TRBV27 to TRBJ2-7; D unresolved. Trimming took off 2 bases at V and 0 bases at J, with 8 bases between the two ends. Germline V lookup: CDR1 MNHEY, CDR2 SMNVEV (reference sequence). The CDR3 is made up of 14 amino acids. The chain's CDR3 is CASSLGPLSYEQYF. In DNA, the CDR3 is TGTGCCAGCAGTTTAGGCCCTCTCTCCTACGAGCAGTACTTC.

Only one count was recorded for this clone. This chain joins TRBV14 and TRBJ2-5; TRBD2 matches 7 bases. CDR3 size: 14 residues. V dropped 1 base and J dropped 7; count of bases not matched to a gene: 6. CDR1 and CDR2 from the germline V gene are SGHDN and FVKESK. As DNA, the CDR3 is TGTGCCAGCAGCCAAGGTCGGCCGGGGGGGACCCAGTACTTC. Its translation is CASSQGRPGGTQYF.

This sequence joins TRBV29-1 and TRBJ2-5, with D possibly being TRBD1 (5 bases). V dropped 6 bases and J dropped 4 bases, with 18 bases sitting between them. This CDR3 comprises 14 residues. The germline V gene encodes CDR1 SQVTM and CDR2 ANQGSEA. CDR3 loop: CSVPGQEILETQYF. The CDR3 coding sequence is TGCAGCGTCCCAGGGCAGGAGATCCTAGAGACCCAGTACTTC.

The genes are TRBV18 and TRBJ1-6; 7 nucleotides line up with TRBD1. The CDR3 is made up of 14 amino acids. Per germline, CDR1 KGHSH and CDR2 LQKENI. The V segment lost 3 bases and the J segment 10 bases; nucleotides outside the gene matches: 6. The CDR3, as DNA: TGTGCCAGCTCACCCGACAGGGTGAGGTCACCCCTCCACTTT. Translating gives CASSPDRVRSPLHF.

The rearrangement links TRBV4-1 to TRBJ1-2; a possible D gene is TRBD1 (5 bases). V lost 0 bases, J lost 4 bases, and 15 bases lay in between. This CDR3 has 16 residues. Germline V CDR1 and CDR2: MGHRA, YSYEKL. CDR3 nucleotide sequence: TGCGCCAGCAGCCAAGATGATCGGGGGGGAGGCTATGGCTACACCTTC. Its translation is CASSQDDRGGGYGYTF.

With regard to this clone: The junction departs from the called germline gene at one end, perhaps through a read error. The J gene is TRBJ2-2, the V gene TRBV7-7; D not resolved. This CDR3 contains 15 residues. The germline V gene encodes CDR1 SSHAT and CDR2 FNYEAQ (reference sequence). CDR3 residues: CASSLGPTGTGELFF. The CDR3 region has the DNA TGTGCTAGCAGCTTAGGCCCCACGGGCACCGGGGAGCTGTTTTTT.

The chain recombines TRBV29-1 with TRBJ2-1; D possibly corresponds to TRBD2 (6 bases). Germline V gene data show CDR1 as SQVTM and CDR2 as ANQGSEA. The CDR3 totals 11 residues. V was trimmed by 7 bases and J by 15 bases, leaving 19 bases between them. The chain's CDR3 is CSAEWGEFRFF. The CDR3 region has the DNA TGCAGCGCAGAATGGGGGGAGTTTCGGTTCTTC.